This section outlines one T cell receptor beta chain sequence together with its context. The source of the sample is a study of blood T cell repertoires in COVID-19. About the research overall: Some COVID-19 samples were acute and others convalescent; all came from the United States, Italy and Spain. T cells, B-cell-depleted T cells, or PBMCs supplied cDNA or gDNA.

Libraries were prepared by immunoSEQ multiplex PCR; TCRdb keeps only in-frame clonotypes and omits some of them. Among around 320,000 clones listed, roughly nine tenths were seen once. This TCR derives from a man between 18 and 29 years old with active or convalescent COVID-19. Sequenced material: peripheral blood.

The CDR3 region is CSVDMARRDSPLHF. CDR3 sequence (DNA): TGCAGCGTTGATATGGCCCGGAGGGATTCACCCCTCCACTTT. The chain recombines TRBV29-1 with TRBJ1-6; D not resolved. V dropped 3 bases and J dropped 8 bases, with 14 bases sitting between them. The CDR3 loop spans 14 amino acids. Looked up from germline, CDR1 is SQVTM and CDR2 is ANQGSEA. The entire variable domain, with the rest obtained from reference TRBV29-1 and TRBJ1-6, is as follows: SAVISQKPSRDICQRGTSLTIQCQVDSQVTMMFWYRQQPGQSLTLIATANQGSEATYESGFVIDKFPISRPNLTFSTLTVSNMSPEDSSIYLCSVDMARRDSPLHFGNGTRLTVT.